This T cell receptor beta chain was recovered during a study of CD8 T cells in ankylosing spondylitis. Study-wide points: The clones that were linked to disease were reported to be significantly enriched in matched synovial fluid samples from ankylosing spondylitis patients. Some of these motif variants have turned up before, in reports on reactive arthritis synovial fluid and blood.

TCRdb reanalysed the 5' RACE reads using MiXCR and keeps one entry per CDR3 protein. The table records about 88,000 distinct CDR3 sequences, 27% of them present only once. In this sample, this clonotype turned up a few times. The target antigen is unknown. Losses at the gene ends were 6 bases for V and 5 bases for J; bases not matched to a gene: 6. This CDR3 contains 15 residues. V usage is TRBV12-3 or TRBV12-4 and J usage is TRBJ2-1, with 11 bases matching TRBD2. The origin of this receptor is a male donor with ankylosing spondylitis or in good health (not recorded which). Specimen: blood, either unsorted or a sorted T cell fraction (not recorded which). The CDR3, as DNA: TGTGCCAGCAGCCTAGCGGGAGGCCTTAACAATGAGCAGTTCTTC. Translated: CASSLAGGLNNEQFF.